The 29 T cell receptor beta chains presented below share a single source sample, sequenced in a study of tumor-infiltrating lymphocytes in primary liver carcinoma. Unsorted whole blood served as the source of blood RNA, and germline DNA was extracted as well. The input was 450 to 550 ng total RNA; TCR beta cDNA was made from it with a constant-region primer. Employing slightly modified ARM-PCR, three nested multiplex PCR rounds were run, and these gave rise to the TCR beta libraries. The two initial PCR rounds, about 9 cycles each, used TRBV1-TRBV30 forward and C-beta reverse primers. Each CDR3 protein gets one entry after TCRdb re-called the multiplex PCR reads with MiXCR. The table lists more than 150,000 distinct CDR3 sequences, 50% to 75% of them singletons, with less than 75% in the top ten. The specimen was peripheral blood. The source of these receptors is a man aged 35 to 55 with primary liver carcinoma and hepatitis B virus infection.

This rearrangement joins TRBV5-8 to TRBJ2-3; 8 nucleotides agree with TRBD2. Trimming cost V 0 bases and J 8 bases; bases outside gene matches: 5. Germline V CDR1 and CDR2: SGHTS, YDEGEE. This CDR3 has 14 residues. CDR3 bases: TGTGCCAGCAGCTTGGTTCCCGGGGGGGGTACGCAGTATTTT. Protein sequence: CASSLVPGGGTQYF.

This clonotype was seen repeatedly, ten times or more. The J gene is TRBJ2-3, the V gene TRBV29-1, with 7 bases fitting TRBD2. The CDR3 spans 14 residues. V trimming: 3 bases; J trimming: 2 bases; junction bases outside the gene matches: 5. Germline CDR1 is SQVTM and CDR2 is ANQGSEA. CDR3: CSVERGRSTDTQYF. CDR3 sequence (DNA): TGCAGCGTTGAGCGGGGGAGGTCCACAGATACGCAGTATTTT.

Points on this clonotype: A much larger clone lies a single base off, so this may be a read error. The final CDR3 position lacks the conserved phenylalanine or tryptophan, pointing to a likely read error. The gene calls are TRBV11-3 and TRBJ2-2, with 11 positions matching TRBD2. The CDR3 extends over 18 amino acids. Germline V lookup: CDR1 SGHNT, CDR2 YENEEA. V shed 5 bases, J shed 1 base, and the junction held 9 bases outside the gene matches. The CDR3: CASSQPTSGRGNTGELFS. The CDR3 DNA sequence: TGTGCCAGCAGCCAGCCCACTAGCGGGAGAGGGAACACCGGGGAGCTGTTTTCT.

Points on this clonotype: At one of its ends the junction is not consistent with the germline gene, which may arise from a read error. This chain connects TRBV12-3 or TRBV12-4 to TRBJ2-3; D may be TRBD1 (5 bases). This CDR3 comprises 14 residues. For the CDR3, the DNA is TGTGCCAGTAGTCAGGGTTTGTCCACAGATACGCACTATTTT. Translating it yields CASSQGLSTDTHYF.

This clonotype has at least ten counts. This chain uses TRBV12-3 or TRBV12-4 with TRBJ1-3, with D hard to call. The V end was cut by 3 bases, the J end by 3 bases, with 3 bases between. The length of the CDR3 is 12 residues. CDR3 DNA: TGTGCCAGCAGTTTGGATGGAAACACCATATATTTT. Protein sequence: CASSLDGNTIYF.

A single count supports this clonotype. The chain joins TRBV11-2 to TRBJ2-3, with 8 positions matching TRBD2. Germline V gene lookup returns CDR1 SGHAT and CDR2 FQNNGV. This CDR3 is built from 15 residues. V shed 6 bases, J shed 2 bases, and the junction held 7 bases outside the gene matches. The CDR3 loop reads CASSLGGLDTDTQYF. The CDR3 DNA sequence: TGTGCCAGCAGTCTTGGGGGACTAGACACAGATACGCAGTATTTT.

This clonotype occurred many times. The chain employs TRBV11-2 and TRBJ2-1, with a tentative D call TRBD2 (7 bases). V lost 4 bases and J 8 bases, leaving 15 bases between the germline ends. The V gene's germline CDR1 is SGHAT and CDR2 FQNNGV. The CDR3 is 14 residues long. CDR3 amino acids: CASSSLRGGDEQFF. CDR3 sequence (DNA): TGTGCCAGCAGCTCCCTTAGGGGGGGCGATGAGCAGTTCTTC.

This clonotype was seen more than once but under ten times. The chain recombines TRBV6-5 with TRBJ2-7, with 7 bases aligning to TRBD1. The CDR3 spans 15 residues. Germline V gene data show CDR1 as MNHEY and CDR2 as SVGAGI. The J segment lost 0 bases and the V segment lost 4 bases, leaving 6 bases of the junction unmatched. The CDR3 spells CASSLDRDSSYEQYF. The CDR3 region has the DNA TGTGCCAGCAGTTTAGACCGGGACAGCTCCTACGAGCAGTACTTC.

This clonotype was detected once. This may be a read error, as it is one base from a much larger clone. J is TRBJ2-1 and V is TRBV4-1; TRBD2 matches 12 bases. The CDR3 consists of 16 residues. J was trimmed by 3 bases and V by 8 bases; bases with no gene match: 8. The germline gives CDR1 MGHRA, CDR2 YSYEKL. CDR3 bases: TGCGCCAGCTCCCCAATACTAGCGGGAGGCTACAATGAGCAGTTCTTC. Its translation is CASSPILAGGYNEQFF.

As regards this clonotype: A much bigger clone sits one base away, suggesting this may be a read error. The chain couples TRBV11-2 to TRBJ2-7, with a tentative D call TRBD1 (5 bases). The CDR3 covers 16 residues. Between the trimmed V and J ends, which lost 1 base and 2 bases, there was a span of 15 bases. In germline, CDR1 is SGHAT, CDR2 FQNNGV. CDR3 amino acids: CASSLVWKTATYEQYF. CDR3 in DNA: TGTGCCAGCAGCTTAGTTTGGAAGACAGCTACCTACGAGCAGTACTTC.

This clonotype was counted at least ten times. V gene TRBV11-2 combines with J gene TRBJ2-3, with 10 bases matching TRBD1. From germline, CDR1 is SGHAT and CDR2 FQNNGV. This CDR3 is built from 15 residues. V was clipped by 4 bases and J by 3 bases; unmatched bases: 4. CDR3 nucleotide sequence: TGTGCCAGCAGCTCCCGGGACAGGGGAACAGATACGCAGTATTTT. Its protein is CASSSRDRGTDTQYF.

With respect to this clonotype: The germline gene is not matched at one end of the junction; a read error may be the cause. This CDR3 is CASRRIAGTSTDTQYF. The CDR3, as DNA: TGTGCAAGCAGGCGCATAGCGGGCACTAGCACAGATACGCAGTATTTT. This chain uses TRBV6-5 with TRBJ2-3; 7 bases align to TRBD2. CDR3 size: 16 residues. The germline V gene encodes CDR1 MNHEY and CDR2 SVGAGI.

The chain has TRBV11-2 and TRBJ2-1, with 8 bases that match TRBD2. CDR1 and CDR2 (germline): SGHAT, FQNNGV. The trim removed 3 bases at V and 9 bases at J, leaving 10 bases unmatched. The CDR3 loop spans 15 amino acids. CDR3 nucleotide sequence: TGTGCCAGCAGCTTGGATATCGGACTAGCTGTTGAGCAGTTCTTC. Its translation is CASSLDIGLAVEQFF.

In regard to this clonotype: This may come from a read error, since a much larger clone is one base off. The chain carries TRBV5-1 and TRBJ2-1; the match to TRBD1 covers 9 bases. This CDR3 comprises 13 residues. Germline V lookup: CDR1 SGHRS, CDR2 YFSETQ. CDR3 in amino acids: CPSSLGQGHEQFF. The CDR3 nucleotides read TGCCCCAGCAGCCTGGGACAGGGTCATGAGCAGTTCTTC.

Worth noting for this clonotype: The CDR3 end shows no conserved phenylalanine or tryptophan, and so a read error is likely. V gene TRBV11-2 combines with J gene TRBJ2-7; 9 bases align to TRBD1. The CDR3 spans 14 residues. Germline CDR1 and CDR2: SGHAT and FQNNGV. The CDR3 sequence is CASSSRQGEYEQYI. The CDR3, as DNA: TGTGCTAGCAGCTCGAGACAGGGGGAGTACGAGCAGTACATC.

The sample holds one count of this clonotype. The conserved closing phenylalanine or tryptophan is absent in this CDR3, likely reflecting a read error. The rearrangement uses TRBV6-1 and TRBJ1-1; tentatively, D is TRBD1 (6 bases). Germline loops: CDR1 MNHNS, CDR2 SASEGT. The V and J ends lost 7 bases and 1 base respectively, with 13 bases between them. The CDR3 spans 14 residues. The CDR3, as DNA: TGTGCCAGCAAGACAGGAGGTCCGAACACTGAAGCTTTCCTT. Its translation is CASKTGGPNTEAFL.

This chain uses TRBV6-5 with TRBJ1-1, with TRBD1 as a possible D gene (6 bases). Germline CDR1 MNHEY, CDR2 SVGAGI. The CDR3 extends over 13 amino acids. V dropped 7 bases and J dropped 3 bases, with 12 bases sitting between them. In DNA, the CDR3 is TGTGCCAGCATTGACAGGTACGACACTGAAGCTTTCTTT. Amino acids: CASIDRYDTEAFF.

With regard to this clonotype: A junction boundary mismatches the germline segment, possibly from a read error. The V gene is TRBV12-3 or TRBV12-4, the J gene TRBJ2-5; D uncertain. CDR3 size: 13 residues. This CDR3 reads CASTPTQIEAQYF. The CDR3 region has the DNA TGTGCCAGCACCCCGACCCAAATAGAGGCCCAGTACTTC.

The CDR3 DNA reads as TGCAGCGTCCTATTTGTTTCAGGGGGCGCAAACTATGGCTACACCTTC. This sequence encodes CSVLFVSGGANYGYTF. This chain connects TRBV29-1 to TRBJ1-2; TRBD1 aligns across 8 bases. The V and J ends lost 6 bases and 2 bases, in that order; junction bases with no gene match: 14. CDR1 and CDR2 from the germline V gene are SQVTM and ANQGSEA. The CDR3 runs to 16 residues. The entire variable domain, with the rest obtained from reference TRBV29-1 and TRBJ1-2, is as follows: SAVISQKPSRDICQRGTSLTIQCQVDSQVTMMFWYRQQPGQSLTLIATANQGSEATYESGFVIDKFPISRPNLTFSTLTVSNMSPEDSSIYLCSVLFVSGGANYGYTFGSGTRLTVV.

This clonotype was observed once. The chain joins TRBV30 to TRBJ2-7; TRBD1 matches 9 bases. The CDR3 totals 15 residues. V lost 2 bases, J lost 7 bases, and 12 bases stayed unmatched. CDR1 is GTSNPN, CDR2 SVGIG, per germline (reference sequence). CDR3 DNA: TGTGCCTGGAGTCTCCCGGGACAGGGAGGAGGGGAGCAGTACTTC. It translates to CAWSLPGQGGGEQYF.

The chain has TRBV6-1 and TRBJ2-1, with D maybe TRBD1 (6 bases). Trimming left V 1 base short and J 6 bases short, with 16 bases between. The length of the CDR3 is 16 residues. CDR1 is MNHNS, CDR2 SASEGT, per germline. CDR3 sequence reads: CASSEGLGGPFNEQFF. CDR3 sequence (DNA): TGTGCCAGCAGTGAAGGTCTAGGGGGACCATTCAATGAGCAGTTCTTC.

The chain has TRBV20-1 and TRBJ1-4, with D unclear. Germline CDR1 and CDR2: DFQATT and SNEGSKA (reference sequence). This CDR3 has 13 residues. V shed 5 bases and J shed 3 bases, with 10 bases lying between them. In DNA form, the CDR3 reads TGCAGTGCTCCCATAGGCTCTAATGAAAAACTGTTTTTT. The encoded protein is CSAPIGSNEKLFF.

Worth noting for this clonotype: This clone may be a read error of a much larger clone one base away. The rearrangement joins TRBV11-3 to TRBJ2-7; unclear D gene. The CDR3 covers 15 residues. The germline CDR1 and CDR2 sequences are SGHNT and YENEEA. The CDR3 reads CTSSTAAGLSYEQYF. The CDR3 DNA reads as TGTACCAGCAGCACCGCGGCTGGGCTGTCCTACGAGCAGTACTTC. Full variable domain (outside the CDR3, taken from reference TRBV11-3 and TRBJ2-7): EAGVVQSPRYKIIEKKQPVAFWCNPISGHNTLYWYLQNLGQGPELLIRYENEEAVDDSQLPKDRFSAERLKGVDSTLKIQPAELGDSAVYLCTSSTAAGLSYEQYFGPGTRLTVT.

This clonotype was counted between two and nine times. The chain links TRBV29-1 to TRBJ1-3; possible D gene TRBD1, 6 bases. The germline CDR1 and CDR2 sequences are SQVTM and ANQGSEA. The CDR3 spans 15 residues. Trimming took off 5 bases at V and 0 bases at J, with 14 bases between the two ends. Here the CDR3 reads CSVKTGQLSGNTIYF. In DNA form, the CDR3 reads TGCAGCGTTAAGACAGGACAACTCTCTGGAAACACCATATATTTT.

This clonotype was picked up a small number of times. This rearrangement joins TRBV6-6 to TRBJ1-5, with 7 bases matching TRBD1. From germline, CDR1 is MNHNY and CDR2 SVGAGI (reference sequence). Trimming removed 6 bases from V and 5 bases from J; junction bases left unmatched: 7. The CDR3 extends over 14 amino acids. The CDR3 DNA sequence: TGTGCCAGCAGCCTTGACAGGGAGGATCAGCCCCAGCATTTT. Encoded protein: CASSLDREDQPQHF.

A remark on this clonotype: The CDR3 end shows no conserved phenylalanine or tryptophan, and so a read error is likely. The chain joins TRBV12-3 or TRBV12-4 to TRBJ2-5; D tentatively fits TRBD1 or TRBD2 (5 bases each). This CDR3 region has 14 residues. Trimming left V 3 bases short and J 5 bases short, with 13 bases between. CDR3 protein: CASSLSPGQETQYS. The CDR3 DNA is TGTGCCAGCAGTTTGAGTCCGGGGCAGGAGACCCAGTACTCC.

The chain recombines TRBV29-1 with TRBJ2-7, with D possibly being TRBD2 (7 bases). Trimming cost V 3 bases and J 2 bases, with 17 bases left between them. Germline V gives CDR1 SQVTM, CDR2 ANQGSEA. This CDR3 region has 15 residues. This CDR3 reads CSVDGEGVQPYEQYF. DNA for the CDR3: TGCAGCGTTGATGGGGAGGGGGTCCAGCCCTACGAGCAGTACTTC.

As concerns this clonotype: At one boundary the junction diverges from the germline segment, which might be a read error. V is TRBV6-5 and J is TRBJ1-1, with 9 positions matching TRBD1. The CDR3 covers 15 residues. CDR1 and CDR2 (germline): MNHEY, SVGAGI. Here the CDR3 reads CASSHSGGTGSEAFF. Written as DNA, the CDR3 is TGTGCCAGCAGTCACTCTGGCGGGACAGGGTCTGAAGCTTTCTTT.

This clonotype was counted many times. CDR3 residues: CASSPGLAETQYF. Written as DNA, the CDR3 is TGTGCCAGCAGCCCGGGACTAGCCGAGACCCAGTACTTC. The chain recombines TRBV11-2 with TRBJ2-5; TRBD2 agrees at 9 bases. Trimming took 5 bases from V and 5 from J; bases not matched to a gene: 3. The CDR3 contains 13 residues. Germline V gives CDR1 SGHAT, CDR2 FQNNGV.